The 21 T cell receptor beta chains given below trace back to one sample, sequenced in a study of vaccination and CD4 T cells after COVID-19. The treatment here: roughly 10-day PBMC culture with coronavirus spike peptide pools or control peptides (ViraFEST assay). CD4+ T cells that had been cultured provided DNA sequenced with the Oncomine TCR Beta short-read assay. TCRdb independently ran MiXCR on the PCR reads; one entry per CDR3 protein. The data contain fewer than 20,000 distinct CDR3 sequences, approximately 49% of them singletons. No cognate antigen is known for these TCRs. Sequences were derived from CD4+ T cells from blood, cultured in vitro, sampled before SARS-CoV-2 vaccination. The source of these receptors is a human donor who had recovered from COVID-19.

This clonotype was counted between two and nine times. This rearrangement joins TRBV20-1 to TRBJ1-5, with TRBD1 matching 9 bases. The CDR3 length is 12 residues. The V and J ends lost 7 bases and 5 bases, in that order; junction bases with no gene match: 3. In germline, CDR1 is DFQATT, CDR2 SNEGSKA (reference sequence). The CDR3 DNA reads as TGCAGTGTGACAGGGGGAGATCAGCCCCAGCATTTT. It encodes CSVTGGDQPQHF.

This clonotype appeared a few times. The CDR3 DNA follows: TGCAGTGCTAGGACCCCAGGCGGGATGTACGAGCAGTACTTC. It translates to CSARTPGGMYEQYF. The chain has TRBV20-1 and TRBJ2-7; possibly TRBD2 for D (6 bases). Germline loops: CDR1 DFQATT, CDR2 SNEGSKA (reference sequence). The CDR3 contains 14 residues. With 3 bases removed from V and 4 bases from J, the gap between germline ends came to 16 bases.

This chain connects TRBV20-1 to TRBJ2-7; D is undetermined. Trimming took off 5 bases at V and 7 bases at J, with 15 bases between the two ends. Germline V CDR1 and CDR2: DFQATT, SNEGSKA (reference sequence). The length of the CDR3 is 12 residues. CDR3 region: CSAGPGPEEQYF. CDR3 DNA sequence: TGCAGTGCTGGGCCGGGCCCCGAGGAGCAGTACTTC.

This clonotype was counted only a few times. The gene calls are TRBV7-8 and TRBJ2-1, with 12 nucleotides matching TRBD2. Germline loops: CDR1 SGHVS, CDR2 FQNEAQ. With V trimmed by 3 bases and J by 7 bases, 4 bases remained unmatched. This CDR3 has 15 amino acids. CDR3 sequence: CASSFSSGRVNEQFF. CDR3 bases: TGTGCCAGCAGCTTCTCTAGCGGGAGGGTAAATGAGCAGTTCTTC.

CDR3 DNA sequence: TGTGCCAGCAGCTGGACAGGGTCGTGGAACACTGAAGCTTTCTTT. It codes for CASSWTGSWNTEAFF. The rearrangement links TRBV5-4 to TRBJ1-1; 8 bases fit TRBD1. The CDR3 length is 15 residues. CDR1 is SGHNT and CDR2 is YYREEE in the germline V gene (reference sequence). V dropped 3 bases and J dropped 1; count of bases not matched to a gene: 5.

The chain joins TRBV6-5 to TRBJ1-5, with 8 bases that match TRBD1. The CDR3 loop spans 16 amino acids. V gave up 1 base and J gave up 5 bases; unmatched junction bases: 7. Germline lookup yields CDR1 MNHEY and CDR2 SVGAGI. CDR3 protein: CASSYLGTGLDQPQHF. The DNA of the CDR3 is TGTGCCAGCAGTTACTTGGGGACAGGTTTGGATCAGCCCCAGCATTTT.

The V call is TRBV6-1, the J call TRBJ2-5; the D is unclear. There are 15 residues in the CDR3. Germline V gene sequence: CDR1 MNHNS, CDR2 SASEGT. Trimming took off 7 bases at V and 0 bases at J, with 15 bases between the two ends. This chain's CDR3 is CASKTRTVYQETQYF. In DNA form, the CDR3 reads TGTGCCAGCAAAACCCGGACCGTGTACCAAGAGACCCAGTACTTC.

V is TRBV5-5 and J is TRBJ1-1; 8 nucleotides align to TRBD1. Germline loops: CDR1 SGHKS, CDR2 YYEKEE (reference sequence). Unmatched junction bases numbered 2, after V lost 4 bases and J lost 3 bases. CDR3 length: 13 amino acids. The CDR3 sequence is CASSTQGDTEAFF. In DNA form, the CDR3 reads TGTGCCAGCAGCACACAGGGGGACACTGAAGCTTTCTTT. The full variable domain, rest sourced from reference TRBV5-5 and TRBJ1-1, is DAGVTQSPTHLIKTRGQQVTLRCSPISGHKSVSWYQQVLGQGPQFIFQYYEKEERGRGNFPDRFSARQFPNYSSELNVNALLLGDSALYLCASSTQGDTEAFFGQGTRLTVV.

The rearrangement joins TRBV6-1 to TRBJ2-7; 8 bases agree with TRBD1. The V gene end was trimmed by 5 bases and the J gene end by 0 bases; junction bases not matched to a gene: 6. The germline V gene has CDR1 MNHNS and CDR2 SASEGT. The CDR3 is made up of 15 amino acids. In DNA form, the CDR3 reads TGTGCCAGCAGTAGAGACAGGGGACGCTCCTACGAGCAGTACTTC. Translating it yields CASSRDRGRSYEQYF.

This chain links TRBV6-1 with TRBJ1-4; TRBD1 matches 9 bases. This CDR3 comprises 16 residues. Germline V gives CDR1 MNHNS, CDR2 SASEGT. After removal of 3 bases from V and 7 bases from J, the junction contained 9 bases not matched to a gene. CDR3 protein: CASSEGTGTGREKLFF. CDR3 in DNA: TGTGCCAGCAGTGAGGGGACCGGGACAGGGCGTGAAAAACTGTTTTTT.

The chain links TRBV24-1 to TRBJ1-5; possibly TRBD1 for D (5 bases). The CDR3 extends over 15 amino acids. V lost 3 bases and J 2 bases, leaving 10 bases between the germline ends. In germline, CDR1 is KGHDR, CDR2 SFDVKD. The CDR3 DNA follows: TGTGCCACCAGTGATCGTGGGGGGGGCAATCAGCCCCAGCATTTT. It translates to CATSDRGGGNQPQHF.

This clonotype was observed a handful of times. The gene calls are TRBV10-3 and TRBJ1-1; D uncertain. Germline V gene sequence: CDR1 ENHRY, CDR2 SYGVKD. The CDR3 is made up of 11 amino acids. Trimming stripped 8 bases from V and 5 bases from J, with 9 bases between. CDR3 protein: CAISRGTEAFF. CDR3 DNA: TGTGCCATCTCTAGAGGGACTGAAGCTTTCTTT.

This chain connects TRBV11-2 to TRBJ2-4; D perhaps matches TRBD2 (5 bases). V gave up 5 bases and J gave up 0 bases, with 14 bases separating them. Germline CDR1 is SGHAT and CDR2 is FQNNGV. This CDR3 has 16 amino acids. CDR3 region: CASSPRWRPAKNIQYF. CDR3 sequence (DNA): TGTGCCAGCAGCCCGCGCTGGAGGCCAGCCAAAAACATTCAGTACTTC.

The table lists this clonotype with a count of one. The V gene is TRBV25-1, the J gene TRBJ1-2; 8 bases are shared with TRBD1. Trimming took 7 bases from V and 2 from J; bases not matched to a gene: 6. This CDR3 comprises 14 residues. CDR1 and CDR2 from the germline V gene are MGHDK and SYGVNS. The CDR3 bases are TGTGCCAGCACATCCCAGGGGGCGAACTATGGCTACACCTTC. It is translated as CASTSQGANYGYTF.

The J gene is TRBJ1-5, the V gene TRBV20-1; 8 nucleotides agree with TRBD1. The CDR3 consists of 13 residues. Germline-derived CDR1 and CDR2 are DFQATT and SNEGSKA (reference sequence). V dropped 5 bases and J dropped 4; count of bases not matched to a gene: 4. The CDR3 DNA follows: TGCAGTGCTCCGACAGGGGTTAATCAGCCCCAGCATTTT. Residues: CSAPTGVNQPQHF.

This clonotype was found once. The CDR3 region has the DNA TGCGCCAGCAGCCAACCCCGACTAGCGGGAGGGAACACCGGGGAGCTGTTTTTT. Protein sequence: CASSQPRLAGGNTGELFF. The gene calls are TRBV4-1 and TRBJ2-2; 13 nucleotides agree with TRBD2. Trimming removed 2 bases from V and 1 base from J; junction bases left unmatched: 4. The CDR3 contains 18 residues. Looked up from germline, CDR1 is MGHRA and CDR2 is YSYEKL.

The rearrangement uses TRBV2 and TRBJ2-6; D gene uncertain. The V gene lost 5 bases and the J gene lost 1 base, with 6 bases spanning the gap. This CDR3 is 14 amino acids long. CDR1 and CDR2 from the germline V gene are SNHLY and FYNNEI. DNA for the CDR3: TGTGCCAGCAGTAAGGAGTCTGGGGCCAACGTCCTGACTTTC. This codes for CASSKESGANVLTF.

This clonotype is termed medium-sized. The rearrangement uses TRBV10-1 and TRBJ2-7; 12 bases align to TRBD2. The CDR3 has 15 amino acids. Losses at the gene ends were 5 bases for V and 9 bases for J; bases not matched to a gene: 11. Germline V gene sequence: CDR1 WNHNN, CDR2 SYGVQD (reference sequence). CDR3: CASSQTSGGTTVQYF. The CDR3 DNA reads TGCGCCAGCAGTCAGACTAGCGGGGGTACGACAGTGCAGTACTTC.

The V and J genes are TRBV20-1 and TRBJ1-5; TRBD1 might be the D (5 bases). The germline gives CDR1 DFQATT, CDR2 SNEGSKA (reference sequence). This CDR3 has 14 residues. Trimming took off 4 bases at V and 3 bases at J, with 13 bases between the two ends. The DNA for the CDR3 is TGCAGTGCTACAGCCACAGGACTCAATCAGCCCCAGCATTTT. Amino acid sequence: CSATATGLNQPQHF.

The J gene is TRBJ2-5, the V gene TRBV10-2, with 7 bases that match TRBD2. In germline, CDR1 is WSHSY, CDR2 SAAADI. Trimming cost V 6 bases and J 5 bases; bases outside gene matches: 6. The CDR3 spans 13 residues. The CDR3 region has the DNA TGCGCCAGCAGAGAAGGACTAGGGGAGACCCAGTACTTC. Residues: CASREGLGETQYF.

The V gene is TRBV20-1, the J gene TRBJ2-5; D remains ambiguous. The germline V gene encodes CDR1 DFQATT and CDR2 SNEGSKA (reference sequence). Trimming pared 4 bases from V and 7 bases from J, leaving 16 bases between. This CDR3 has 13 amino acids. The CDR3 is CSAIISSRSTQYF. CDR3 bases: TGCAGTGCTATAATCTCTAGTCGGTCGACCCAGTACTTC.